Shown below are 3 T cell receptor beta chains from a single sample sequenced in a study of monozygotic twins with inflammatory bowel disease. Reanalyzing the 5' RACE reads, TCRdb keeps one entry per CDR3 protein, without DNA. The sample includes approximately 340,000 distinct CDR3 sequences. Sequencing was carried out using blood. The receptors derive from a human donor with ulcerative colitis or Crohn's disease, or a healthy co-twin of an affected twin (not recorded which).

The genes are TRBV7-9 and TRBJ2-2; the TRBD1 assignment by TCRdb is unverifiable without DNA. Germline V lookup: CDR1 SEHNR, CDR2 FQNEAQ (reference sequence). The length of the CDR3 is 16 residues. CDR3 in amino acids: CASSPQGGENTGELFF.

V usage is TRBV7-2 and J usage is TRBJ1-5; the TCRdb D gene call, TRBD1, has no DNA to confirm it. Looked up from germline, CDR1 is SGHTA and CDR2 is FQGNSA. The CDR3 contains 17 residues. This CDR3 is CVSSHIAGTGFDQPQHF.

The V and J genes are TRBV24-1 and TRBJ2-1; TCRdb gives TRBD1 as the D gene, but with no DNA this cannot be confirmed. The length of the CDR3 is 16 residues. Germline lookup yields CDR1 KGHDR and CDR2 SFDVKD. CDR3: CATSEEGAGRSPGQFF.